This is a list of T cell receptor beta chains from one sample in a study of blood T cell repertoires in COVID-19. Assay: immunoSEQ multiplex PCR; the TCRdb copy retains only in-frame clones and omits some. Among 150,000 to 200,000 clones listed, 70% to 90% were seen once. What was sequenced was peripheral blood. The receptor set was obtained from a man between 60 and 75 years old with active or convalescent COVID-19. Each CDR3 is given with its conserved first and last residue. A D gene is named only where the DNA matches it firmly. Only some rows state a clone size, as once, few, many or a class for expanded clones.

>TRBJ1-1|TRBV27|NA|TRBD1
TGTGCCAGCAGTTTATGGCAGGGGGCGTCTGAAGCTTTCTTT
CASSLWQGASEAFF
>TRBJ1-1|TRBV19|NA|NA
TGTGCCAGTAGTATGGACGAGGGGAACACTGAAGCTTTCTTT
CASSMDEGNTEAFF
>TRBJ2-3|TRBV5-6|NA|NA
TGTGCCAGCAGCTTCCCCCAGTCCGTTACTACGCAGTATTTT
CASSFPQSVTTQYF
>TRBJ2-7|TRBV4-1|NA|TRBD2
TGCGCCAGCAGCCAAGTCTACGGGGGGGCCTTAGAGCAGTACTTC
CASSQVYGGALEQYF
>TRBJ2-7|TRBV2|NA|NA
TGTGCCAGCAGTGATATGGGGGCGATAGGTGAGGAGCAGTACTTC
CASSDMGAIGEEQYF
>TRBJ2-7|TRBV6-5|NA|NA
TGTGCCAGCAGTTACTCCGAGGCCTATGCCTACGAGCAGTACTTC
CASSYSEAYAYEQYF
>TRBJ2-6|TRBV5-5|NA|NA
TGTGCCAGCAGCCTCGGGACATCCGAGGCCAACGTCCTGACTTTC
CASSLGTSEANVLTF
>TRBJ1-1|TRBV7-9|NA|NA
TGTGCCAGCAGCAATACAGGGAACACTGAAGCTTTCTTT
CASSNTGNTEAFF
>TRBJ1-1|TRBV19|NA|NA
TGTGCCAGTAGTCTCAGGGGTCGCGGGAACACTGAAGCTTTCTTT
CASSLRGRGNTEAFF
>TRBJ1-2|TRBV7-9|NA|NA
TGTGCCAGCAGCCGGGTGATCGGCTATGGCTACACCTTC
CASSRVIGYGYTF
>TRBJ1-1|TRBV4-1|NA|NA
TGCGCCAGCAGCGCCTCCGACGTGGGGGGAACTGAAGCTTTCTTT
CASSASDVGGTEAFF
>TRBJ2-2|TRBV7-8|NA|NA
TGTGCCAGCAGCCCCCGTCGGACAGCCCAAACCGGTCCGAACACCGGGGAGCTGTTTTTT
CASSPRRTAQTGPNTGELFF
>TRBJ2-1|TRBV18|NA|TRBD1
TGTGCCAGCTCACCTGAGACAGGGTTCGTCTATGAGCAGTTCTTC
CASSPETGFVYEQFF
>TRBJ1-5|TRBV4-1|NA|NA
TGCGCCAGCAGCCAAGGGAGGGATGGTCAGCCCCAGCATTTT
CASSQGRDGQPQHF
>TRBJ2-2|TRBV10-3|NA|NA
TGTGCCATCAGTGGTGGGGCGGGGGAGCTGTTTTTT
CAISGGAGELFF
>TRBJ2-5|TRBV27|NA|TRBD2
TGTGCCAGCAGTATGGGGCGGGGGGAGACCCAGTACTTC
CASSMGRGETQYF
>TRBJ2-7|TRBV14|NA|NA
TGTGCCAGCAGCCAACGAATGGGACATCGGTCCTTC
CASSQRMGHRSF
>TRBJ1-2|TRBV6-5|NA|NA
TGTGCCAGCAGTTACGAATCGGGGGGCGGTGGCTACACCTTC
CASSYESGGGGYTF
>TRBJ2-7|TRBV5-4|NA|NA
TGTGCCAGCAGCTCCACAGGAGACTCCTACGAGCAGTACTTC
CASSSTGDSYEQYF
>TRBJ1-5|TRBV6-1|NA|TRBD1
TGTGCCAGCAGTGTCCGGGACAGGGGTAGGAGCAATCAGCCCCAGCATTTT
CASSVRDRGRSNQPQHF
>TRBJ2-7|TRBV6-2/TRBV6-3|NA|TRBD1
TGTGCCAGCAGTCGCCAAACAGGGGGCCACGAGCAGTACTTC
CASSRQTGGHEQYF
>TRBJ2-2|TRBV14|NA|NA
TGTGCCAGCAGCCCCGGGGGGCCTTACACCGGGGAGCTGTTTTTT
CASSPGGPYTGELFF
>TRBJ1-2|TRBV6-5|NA|TRBD1
TGTGCCAGCAGTTTAGGGACAGGAGCTAACTATGGCTACACCTTC
CASSLGTGANYGYTF
>TRBJ2-3|TRBV4-1|NA|TRBD1
TGCGCCAGCAGCCAAGTAGGGGGCTCGCTCACAGATACGCAGTATTTT
CASSQVGGSLTDTQYF
>TRBJ2-1|TRBV5-5|NA|TRBD2
TGTGCCAGCAGCTTATTCCGCGGGGGGATCTACAATGAGCAGTTCTTC
CASSLFRGGIYNEQFF
>TRBJ2-1|TRBV3-1/TRBV3-2|NA|TRBD2
TGTGCCAGCAGCCAAGCGGGGGGGCTCGCCAATGAGCAGTTCTTC
CASSQAGGLANEQFF
>TRBJ2-7|TRBV5-6|NA|NA
TGTGCCAGCACACCCTACTCCTACGAGCAGTACTTC
CASTPYSYEQYF
>TRBJ1-2|TRBV7-9|NA|NA
TGTGCCAGCAGCTTAAACCGGGACATCGGTGGCTACACCTTC
CASSLNRDIGGYTF
>TRBJ1-6|TRBV4-1|once|NA
TGCGCCAGCACCTCAGGCGCTTCGAATAATTCACCCCTCCACTTT
CASTSGASNNSPLHF
>TRBJ2-3|TRBV7-2|NA|NA
TGTGCCAGCAGCCTGAGGAGGGGGGGACTGAGCACAGATACGCAGTATTTT
CASSLRRGGLSTDTQYF
>TRBJ1-2|TRBV4-1|NA|TRBD1
TGCGCCAGCAGCCAAGGGAGGACAGGGATAGGCTATGGCTACACCTTC
CASSQGRTGIGYGYTF
>TRBJ1-5|TRBV24-1|NA|TRBD1
TGTGCCACCAGTGATTCCACCGGGACAGGGGGCTTCCAGCCCCAGCATTTT
CATSDSTGTGGFQPQHF
>TRBJ2-2|TRBV6-5|NA|NA
TGTGCCAGCAGAATCCATAACACCGGGGAGCTGTTTTTT
CASRIHNTGELFF
>TRBJ2-3|TRBV7-8|NA|TRBD2
TGTGCCAGCAGCTTAGCGTGGGGACTAGCGGGGGATACGCAGTATTTT
CASSLAWGLAGDTQYF
>TRBJ1-2|TRBV19|NA|TRBD1
TGTGCCAGTACCCGAGGACAGGACAACTATGGCTACACCTTC
CASTRGQDNYGYTF
>TRBJ2-3|TRBV11-2|NA|NA
TGTGCCAGCAGCTTAGGGACCCCCGGGACTCCAAACGCGGATACGCAGTATTTT
CASSLGTPGTPNADTQYF
>TRBJ1-2|TRBV7-2|once|TRBD1
TGTGCCAGCAGCTCGCGACGGACAGGGGAAGGGTATGGCTACACCTTC
CASSSRRTGEGYGYTF
>TRBJ2-5|TRBV3-1/TRBV3-2|NA|NA
TGTGCCAGCACCCTAGGGGGGGGTCTTGAAGAGACCCAGTACTTC
CASTLGGGLEETQYF
>TRBJ2-7|TRBV9|few|TRBD1
TGTGCCAGCAGCGTAGACGGGACAGGGTACTACGAGCAGTACTTC
CASSVDGTGYYEQYF
>TRBJ1-2|TRBV5-5|once|NA
TGTGCCAGCAGCCTCCCGGCGGCTGGTGGCTACACCTTC
CASSLPAAGGYTF
>TRBJ1-1|TRBV2|NA|TRBD1
TGTGCCAGCATTGGAGACAGGGGGAACACTGAAGCTTTCTTT
CASIGDRGNTEAFF
>TRBJ1-2|TRBV11-2|NA|TRBD1
TGTGCCAGCAGCTTAGATTATAAGGGGGCGCCTGGCTACACCTTC
CASSLDYKGAPGYTF
>TRBJ2-5|TRBV7-9|NA|NA
TGTGCCACCACTGGGGGGGAGACCCAGTACTTC
CATTGGETQYF
>TRBJ2-7|TRBV5-4|once|TRBD1
TGTGCCAGCAGCTTTGGGACAGGGTCTGCCTACGAGCAGTACTTC
CASSFGTGSAYEQYF
>TRBJ1-1|TRBV18|NA|NA
TGTGCCAGCTCACCGGGACTTACGAACACTGAAGCTTTCTTT
CASSPGLTNTEAFF